A selection of T cell receptor beta chains follows, all from one sample in a study of T-cell reconstitution after alpha-beta-depleted transplantation in children. TCRdb reanalysed the PCR reads using MiXCR and keeps one entry per CDR3 protein. The sample has more than 200,000 distinct CDR3 sequences, more than 20% seen once. Source: PBMCs, mostly from graft donor cells, taken 360 days after TCRalphabeta/CD19-depleted stem cell transplant. These receptors were obtained from a female patient aged 2 to 10 who had a stem cell transplant for congenital amegakaryocytic thrombocytopenia, so the T cells may come from the graft donor. Both conserved end residues are part of each CDR3. The order of the fields is V gene, clone size, D gene, CDR3 length, J gene, CDR3 DNA, CDR3 protein. A D gene is named only where the DNA matches it firmly. Clone size is given for some rows only: seen once, a few or many times, or a class if the clone is expanded.

v_call: TRBV18
clone_size: few
d_call: -
cdr3_length: 14
j_call: TRBJ2-7
cdr3_nt: TGTGCCAGCTCACCGAGGACAAGTCCCTACGAGCAGTACTTC
cdr3_aa: CASSPRTSPYEQYF

v_call: TRBV3-1
clone_size: few
d_call: -
cdr3_length: 21
j_call: TRBJ2-3
cdr3_nt: TGTGCCAGCAGCCAAGATCTCTCGCAAACTTCTGCCACCTTGGGCACAGATACGCAGTATTTT
cdr3_aa: CASSQDLSQTSATLGTDTQYF

v_call: TRBV6-1
clone_size: -
d_call: -
cdr3_length: 12
j_call: TRBJ1-2
cdr3_nt: TGTGCCAGCAGTGAACGGAACTATGGCTACACCTTC
cdr3_aa: CASSERNYGYTF

v_call: TRBV20-1
clone_size: -
d_call: -
cdr3_length: 11
j_call: TRBJ2-7
cdr3_nt: TGCAGTGCCGACAGGAGCTACGAGCAGTACTTC
cdr3_aa: CSADRSYEQYF

v_call: TRBV18
clone_size: -
d_call: TRBD1
cdr3_length: 15
j_call: TRBJ1-1
cdr3_nt: TGTGCCAGCTCATCGACAGGGGCGCTGAACACTGAAGCTTTCTTT
cdr3_aa: CASSSTGALNTEAFF

v_call: TRBV7-8
clone_size: -
d_call: -
cdr3_length: 12
j_call: TRBJ1-4
cdr3_nt: TGTGCCAGCAGCTCCCTCCATGAAAAACTGTTTTTT
cdr3_aa: CASSSLHEKLFF

v_call: TRBV3-1
clone_size: few
d_call: TRBD2
cdr3_length: 11
j_call: TRBJ2-1
cdr3_nt: TGTGCCAGCGGGGGACTAGCGGGGCAGTTCTTC
cdr3_aa: CASGGLAGQFF

v_call: TRBV12-3/TRBV12-4
clone_size: many
d_call: TRBD2
cdr3_length: 16
j_call: TRBJ2-5
cdr3_nt: TGTGCCAGCAGTTCCACCCGGCGGGGGATCCAAGAGACCCAGTACTTC
cdr3_aa: CASSSTRRGIQETQYF

v_call: TRBV20-1
clone_size: -
d_call: -
cdr3_length: 14
j_call: TRBJ2-1
cdr3_nt: TGCAGTGCCCCCCCGGCTAGTAGCTACAATGAGCAGTTCTTC
cdr3_aa: CSAPPASSYNEQFF

v_call: TRBV10-3
clone_size: -
d_call: -
cdr3_length: 14
j_call: TRBJ1-1
cdr3_nt: TGTGCCATCAGTGGGTCGTCAGGGTACACTGAAGCTTTCTTT
cdr3_aa: CAISGSSGYTEAFF

v_call: TRBV20-1
clone_size: -
d_call: TRBD2
cdr3_length: 16
j_call: TRBJ2-7
cdr3_nt: TGCAGTGCTGTAAGACCGGGACTAGCGGGAAGGTACGAGCAGTACTTC
cdr3_aa: CSAVRPGLAGRYEQYF

v_call: TRBV29-1
clone_size: many
d_call: -
cdr3_length: 14
j_call: TRBJ2-3
cdr3_nt: TGCAGCGTTGAAGACCCCCCAGGCACAGATACGCAGTATTTT
cdr3_aa: CSVEDPPGTDTQYF

v_call: TRBV12-3/TRBV12-4
clone_size: -
d_call: -
cdr3_length: 13
j_call: TRBJ2-3
cdr3_nt: TGTGCCAGCTCGAGCTACCCTGGAGATACGCAGTATTTT
cdr3_aa: CASSSYPGDTQYF

v_call: TRBV10-1
clone_size: few
d_call: -
cdr3_length: 14
j_call: TRBJ2-5
cdr3_nt: TGCGCCAGCAGTGAGGGACAGCTCCGGGAGACCCAGTACTTC
cdr3_aa: CASSEGQLRETQYF

v_call: TRBV5-1
clone_size: few
d_call: -
cdr3_length: 17
j_call: TRBJ1-5
cdr3_nt: TGCGCCAGCAGCGGAGGGACACCTAATTATAGCAATCAGCCCCAGCATTTT
cdr3_aa: CASSGGTPNYSNQPQHF

v_call: TRBV24-1
clone_size: -
d_call: TRBD2
cdr3_length: 19
j_call: TRBJ2-1
cdr3_nt: TGTGCCACCAGTGAACGGGGACTAGCGGGAGCAGTCTCTCTCGGTGAGCAGTTCTTC
cdr3_aa: CATSERGLAGAVSLGEQFF

v_call: TRBV29-1
clone_size: -
d_call: TRBD1
cdr3_length: 14
j_call: TRBJ1-1
cdr3_nt: TGCAGCGTTGAAGTTAGACAGGGGAACACTGAAGCTTTCTTT
cdr3_aa: CSVEVRQGNTEAFF

v_call: TRBV9
clone_size: -
d_call: TRBD2
cdr3_length: 18
j_call: TRBJ2-2
cdr3_nt: TGTGCCAGCAGCGTAGCCCCAGCGGGAGGCTACACCGGCGGGGAGCTGTTTTTT
cdr3_aa: CASSVAPAGGYTGGELFF

v_call: TRBV7-9
clone_size: few
d_call: -
cdr3_length: 13
j_call: TRBJ1-2
cdr3_nt: TGTGCCAGCAGCTTACACGGGATGGAGGGCTACACCTTC
cdr3_aa: CASSLHGMEGYTF

v_call: TRBV11-2
clone_size: -
d_call: -
cdr3_length: 16
j_call: TRBJ1-6
cdr3_nt: TGTGCCAGCAGCATCAGGGGTGGAAGAGATGATTCACCCCTCCACTTT
cdr3_aa: CASSIRGGRDDSPLHF

v_call: TRBV4-1
clone_size: few
d_call: -
cdr3_length: 14
j_call: TRBJ2-5
cdr3_nt: TGCGCCAGCAGGGGTAGACAGAGGTGGGAGACCCAGTACTTC
cdr3_aa: CASRGRQRWETQYF

v_call: TRBV20-1
clone_size: few
d_call: TRBD1
cdr3_length: 13
j_call: TRBJ1-2
cdr3_nt: TGCAGTGCTGGACCGACAGGGATTGGCGGCTACACCTTC
cdr3_aa: CSAGPTGIGGYTF

v_call: TRBV5-4
clone_size: -
d_call: -
cdr3_length: 15
j_call: TRBJ2-2
cdr3_nt: TGTGCCAGCAGCTTCCTTCCTGAAAGCGCCGGGGAGCTGTTTTTT
cdr3_aa: CASSFLPESAGELFF

v_call: TRBV6-1
clone_size: few
d_call: -
cdr3_length: 14
j_call: TRBJ2-1
cdr3_nt: TGTGCCAGCAGTGAAATGTCCGTACTGAATGAGCAGTTCTTC
cdr3_aa: CASSEMSVLNEQFF

v_call: TRBV4-3
clone_size: few
d_call: -
cdr3_length: 15
j_call: TRBJ1-2
cdr3_nt: TGCGCCAGCAGCCAAGGTGCCGAGGACCTGTATGGCTACACCTTC
cdr3_aa: CASSQGAEDLYGYTF

v_call: TRBV4-1
clone_size: -
d_call: -
cdr3_length: 15
j_call: TRBJ1-1
cdr3_nt: TGCGCCAGCAGCCATCCCGCCAGGGAGGGTTTGAGAACTTTCTTT
cdr3_aa: CASSHPAREGLRTFF